What follows are 22 T cell receptor beta chains derived from one specimen sequenced in a study of OX40 agonist ivuxolimab in advanced cancers. Only in-frame clones appear in the TCRdb table, and some are missing; sequencing was by immunoSEQ multiplex PCR. Of about 89,000 clones in the sample, about nine tenths are singletons; the top ten hold roughly 0.75%. The specimen comprised CD4+ or CD8+ T cells sorted from blood, sampled in a trial of the OX40 agonist ivuxolimab. The receptors were gathered from an adult with an advanced solid tumor such as melanoma, head and neck, liver or kidney cancer.

The J gene is TRBJ1-6, the V gene TRBV6-8; 8 bases match TRBD1. Germline assignment: CDR1 MNHGY and CDR2 SAAAGT. V dropped 6 bases and J dropped 11; count of bases not matched to a gene: 15. This CDR3 is 16 amino acids long. The DNA for the CDR3 is TGTGCCAGCAGCCCTGGGAACAGGGGGATGTTCCCACCCCTCCACTTT. Translated, it gives CASSPGNRGMFPPLHF.

This chain links TRBV18 with TRBJ2-7; D ambiguous. The CDR3 extends over 12 amino acids. Trimming stripped 4 bases from V and 3 bases from J, with 7 bases between. The germline V gene has CDR1 KGHSH and CDR2 LQKENI. CDR3 residues: CASSLLNYEQYF. The CDR3 nucleotides read TGTGCCAGCTCACTATTAAACTACGAGCAGTACTTC. The entire variable domain, with the rest obtained from reference TRBV18 and TRBJ2-7, is as follows: NAGVMQNPRHLVRRRGQEARLRCSPMKGHSHVYWYRQLPEEGLKFMVYLQKENIIDESGMPKERFSAEFPKEGPSILRIQQVVRGDSAAYFCASSLLNYEQYFGPGTRLTVT.

The chain carries TRBV21-1 and TRBJ2-1. TRBV21-1 is flagged as a pseudogene. The CDR3 consists of 18 residues. CDR3 DNA: TGTGCCAGCAGCAAAAAATGCTTCCGGGGCCCCTCCTACAATGAGCAGTTCTTC. Protein sequence: CASSKKCFRGPSYNEQFF.

This chain uses TRBV14 with TRBJ2-5; 8 nucleotides match TRBD1. CDR3 length: 16 amino acids. Germline V CDR1 and CDR2: SGHDN, FVKESK. V gave up 4 bases and J gave up 7 bases; unmatched junction bases: 14. CDR3 loop: CASSPSAGQGGVTQYF. The CDR3 DNA is TGTGCCAGCAGCCCATCAGCCGGACAGGGTGGGGTGACCCAGTACTTC. Using reference TRBV14 and TRBJ2-5 for the parts outside the CDR3, the full variable domain is EAGVTQFPSHSVIEKGQTVTLRCDPISGHDNLYWYRRVMGKEIKFLLHFVKESKQDESGMPNNRFLAERTGGTYSTLKVQPAELEDSGVYFCASSPSAGQGGVTQYFGPGTRLLVL.

The chain couples TRBV7-2 to TRBJ2-2; possibly TRBD1 for D (6 bases). V gave up 4 bases and J gave up 4 bases, with 13 bases separating them. This CDR3 spans 15 amino acids. The germline gives CDR1 SGHTA, CDR2 FQGNSA. The CDR3 sequence: CASSYRVGVTGELFF. The CDR3 nucleotides read TGTGCCAGCAGCTACAGGGTCGGGGTCACCGGGGAGCTGTTTTTT. The variable domain in full, completed from reference TRBV7-2 and TRBJ2-2, reads GAGVSQSPSNKVTEKGKDVELRCDPISGHTALYWYRQSLGQGLEFLIYFQGNSAPDKSGLPSDRFSAERTGGSVSTLTIQRTQQEDSAVYLCASSYRVGVTGELFFGEGSRLTVL.

The genes are TRBV7-2 and TRBJ2-1, with TRBD1 identical over 9 bases. In germline, CDR1 is SGHTA, CDR2 FQGNSA. Trimming took 1 base from V and 6 from J; bases not matched to a gene: 4. There are 15 residues in the CDR3. The CDR3 region is CASSLDTGGGNEQFF. The CDR3, as DNA: TGTGCCAGCAGCTTAGACACAGGGGGCGGCAATGAGCAGTTCTTC. Drawing the rest from reference TRBV7-2 and TRBJ2-1, the complete variable domain is GAGVSQSPSNKVTEKGKDVELRCDPISGHTALYWYRQSLGQGLEFLIYFQGNSAPDKSGLPSDRFSAERTGGSVSTLTIQRTQQEDSAVYLCASSLDTGGGNEQFFGPGTRLTVL.

CDR3 loop: CASSLLAGQFF. CDR3 sequence (DNA): TGTGCCAGCAGCCTTCTAGCGGGGCAGTTCTTC. The V and J genes are TRBV2 and TRBJ2-1, with TRBD2 matching 8 bases. This CDR3 region has 11 residues. The trim removed 6 bases at V and 12 bases at J, leaving 4 bases unmatched. Per the germline V gene, CDR1 is SNHLY and CDR2 is FYNNEI. Combining the CDR3 with reference TRBV2 and TRBJ2-1 gives the whole variable domain EPEVTQTPSHQVTQMGQEVILRCVPISNHLYFYWYRQILGQKVEFLVSFYNNEISEKSEIFDDQFSVERPDGSNFTLKIRSTKLEDSAMYFCASSLLAGQFFGPGTRLTVL.

V usage is TRBV5-1 and J usage is TRBJ2-4; 16 bases match TRBD2. V shed 4 bases, J shed 7 bases, and the junction held 8 bases outside the gene matches. The germline CDR1 and CDR2 sequences are SGHRS and YFSETQ. The CDR3 has 17 amino acids. The CDR3 region has the DNA TGCGCCAGCAGCATCCCGGGACTAGCGGGGGGGCGCAACATTCAGTACTTC. Translated: CASSIPGLAGGRNIQYF.

The V call is TRBV7-9, the J call TRBJ2-1, with TRBD1 matching over 7 bases. The germline V gene has CDR1 SEHNR and CDR2 FQNEAQ (reference sequence). The CDR3 is made up of 16 amino acids. The trim removed 5 bases at V and 6 bases at J, leaving 13 bases unmatched. The CDR3 loop reads CASSPRQGVPSNEQFF. The CDR3 region has the DNA TGTGCCAGCAGCCCCCGCCAGGGGGTACCCTCCAATGAGCAGTTCTTC.

The V gene is TRBV14, the J gene TRBJ2-5; D not resolved. From germline, CDR1 is SGHDN and CDR2 FVKESK. This CDR3 comprises 12 residues. Trimming cost V 1 base and J 5 bases, with 5 bases left between them. CDR3 coding DNA: TGTGCCAGCAGCCAAGTGATTGAGACCCAGTACTTC. Its translation: CASSQVIETQYF.

The chain links TRBV18 to TRBJ1-5; 10 bases fit TRBD1. Per germline, CDR1 KGHSH and CDR2 LQKENI. V dropped 5 bases and J dropped 7; count of bases not matched to a gene: 11. The CDR3 consists of 16 residues. Written as DNA, the CDR3 is TGTGCCAGCTCATCGGGGACAGGGGTGGTTGGGCAGCCCCAGCATTTT. The encoded protein is CASSSGTGVVGQPQHF.

This chain connects TRBV4-3 to TRBJ2-7, with 7 bases that match TRBD1. CDR1 and CDR2 from the germline V gene are LGHNA and YSLEER. This CDR3 is built from 15 residues. J gave up 2 bases and V 1 base, and 5 bases lay outside the gene matches. The CDR3: CASSQGDRATYEQYF. CDR3 sequence (DNA): TGCGCCAGCAGCCAAGGAGACAGGGCGACCTACGAGCAGTACTTC.

The chain employs TRBV5-1 and TRBJ1-3; D uncertain. Germline assignment: CDR1 SGHRS and CDR2 YFSETQ. The V and J ends lost 0 bases and 0 bases respectively, with 7 bases between them. The CDR3 totals 15 residues. The CDR3 loop reads CASSLALGSGNTIYF. In DNA form, the CDR3 reads TGCGCCAGCAGCTTGGCCCTGGGCTCTGGAAACACCATATATTTT.

V usage is TRBV7-9 and J usage is TRBJ2-7, with a weak D call TRBD2 (5 bases). The length of the CDR3 is 12 residues. Trimming shortened V by 2 bases and J by 3 bases, and 5 bases separated the two germline ends. Germline V gene sequence: CDR1 SEHNR, CDR2 FQNEAQ (reference sequence). For the CDR3, the DNA is TGTGCCAGCAGCTTAACTAGCTACGAGCAGTACTTC. Protein product: CASSLTSYEQYF. Full variable domain (missing parts from reference TRBV7-9 and TRBJ2-7): DTGVSQNPRHKITKRGQNVTFRCDPISEHNRLYWYRQTLGQGPEFLTYFQNEAQLEKSRLLSDRFSAERPKGSFSTLEIQRTEQGDSAMYLCASSLTSYEQYFGPGTRLTVT.

The rearrangement links TRBV11-2 to TRBJ2-2, with D possibly being TRBD1 (6 bases). The CDR3 spans 16 residues. CDR1 is SGHAT and CDR2 is FQNNGV in the germline V gene. V was trimmed by 4 bases and J by 2 bases, leaving 14 bases between them. CDR3 in amino acids: CASSSHGTPNTGELFF. CDR3 nucleotide sequence: TGTGCCAGCAGCTCCCACGGGACACCTAACACCGGGGAGCTGTTTTTT. Using reference TRBV11-2 and TRBJ2-2 for the parts outside the CDR3, the full variable domain is EAGVAQSPRYKIIEKRQSVAFWCNPISGHATLYWYQQILGQGPKLLIQFQNNGVVDDSQLPKDRFSAERLKGVDSTLKIQPAKLEDSAVYLCASSSHGTPNTGELFFGEGSRLTVL.

The chain carries TRBV2 and TRBJ2-3; D assignment may be TRBD1 or TRBD2 (5 bases each). This CDR3 comprises 13 residues. Looked up from germline, CDR1 is SNHLY and CDR2 is FYNNEI. V was cut by 6 bases and J by 5 bases, with 12 bases left in between. The CDR3 region is CASSRYGGDTQYF. The CDR3 DNA sequence: TGTGCCAGCAGCCGTTATGGGGGAGATACGCAGTATTTT.

The genes are TRBV4-3 and TRBJ2-1; D possibly matches TRBD1 or TRBD2 (5 bases each). Trimming removed 1 base at V and 0 bases at J, with 10 bases between. Germline loops: CDR1 LGHNA, CDR2 YSLEER. The CDR3 contains 16 residues. The CDR3 nucleotides are TGCGCCAGCAGCCAAGCGTGGGGGAGCTCCTACAATGAGCAGTTCTTC. As protein: CASSQAWGSSYNEQFF.

The rearrangement uses TRBV7-2 and TRBJ2-1; TRBD2 matches at 10 bases. CDR1 SGHTA and CDR2 FQGNSA come from the germline V gene. CDR3 length equals 17 residues. V lost 1 base, J lost 5 bases, and 8 bases stayed unmatched. Here the CDR3 reads CASSLVSAGGLNNEQFF. CDR3 nucleotides: TGTGCCAGCAGCTTAGTTTCAGCGGGAGGGTTGAACAATGAGCAGTTCTTC.

The chain employs TRBV4-1 and TRBJ1-5, with D possibly TRBD1 on 5 matching bases. CDR1 and CDR2 from the germline V gene are MGHRA and YSYEKL. V was clipped by 1 base and J by 4 bases, with 17 bases between them. The CDR3 has 17 amino acids. As DNA, the CDR3 is TGCGCCAGCAGCCAAGCCCTTGAGGGGCCGGGAAATCAGCCCCAGCATTTT. Translation gives CASSQALEGPGNQPQHF.

This sequence joins TRBV6-5 and TRBJ1-3; D gene ambiguous. This CDR3 has 15 amino acids. V lost 2 bases and J 2 bases, leaving 10 bases between the germline ends. Germline V lookup: CDR1 MNHEY, CDR2 SVGAGI. In DNA, the CDR3 is TGTGCCAGCAGTTACCCGATAGGAGCTGGAAACACCATATATTTT. This translates into CASSYPIGAGNTIYF.

The chain combines TRBV28 with TRBJ2-3, with TRBD2 matching 7 bases. With V trimmed by 2 bases and J by 2 bases, 4 bases remained unmatched. The CDR3 loop spans 15 amino acids. Germline assignment: CDR1 MDHEN and CDR2 SYDVKM. The CDR3 region has the DNA TGTGCCAGCAGTTTACCAGCGGGGTACACAGATACGCAGTATTTT. This translates into CASSLPAGYTDTQYF.

The chain has TRBV28 and TRBJ1-6; D ambiguous. Between the trimmed V and J ends, which lost 10 bases and 0 bases, there was a span of 13 bases. Germline V gene data show CDR1 as MDHEN and CDR2 as SYDVKM. CDR3 length: 15 amino acids. CDR3 protein: CAIRDRDSYNSPLHF. The CDR3 DNA reads as TGTGCCATCCGAGACCGGGACTCCTATAATTCACCCCTCCACTTT. Together with reference TRBV28 and TRBJ1-6, the CDR3 gives the full variable domain: DVKVTQSSRYLVKRTGEKVFLECVQDMDHENMFWYRQDPGLGLRLIYFSYDVKMKEKGDIPEGYSVSREKKERFSLILESASTNQTSMYLCAIRDRDSYNSPLHFGNGTRLTVT.